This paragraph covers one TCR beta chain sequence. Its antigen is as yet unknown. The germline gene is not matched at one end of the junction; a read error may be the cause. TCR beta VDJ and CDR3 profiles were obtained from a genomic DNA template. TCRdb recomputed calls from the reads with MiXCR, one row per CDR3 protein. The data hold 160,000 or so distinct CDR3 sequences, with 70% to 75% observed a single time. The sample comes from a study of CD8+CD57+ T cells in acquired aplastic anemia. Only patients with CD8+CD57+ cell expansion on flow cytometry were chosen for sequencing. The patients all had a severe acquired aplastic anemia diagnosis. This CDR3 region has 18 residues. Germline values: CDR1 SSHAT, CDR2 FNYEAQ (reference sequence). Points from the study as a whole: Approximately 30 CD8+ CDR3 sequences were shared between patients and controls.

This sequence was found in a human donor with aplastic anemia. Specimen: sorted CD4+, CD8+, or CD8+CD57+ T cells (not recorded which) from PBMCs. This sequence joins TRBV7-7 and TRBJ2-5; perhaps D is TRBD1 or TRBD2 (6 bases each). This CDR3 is CASSLGAGGALTRETQYF. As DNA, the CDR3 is TGTGCTAGCAGCTTGGGGGCGGGCGGGGCCCTAACCCGGGAGACCCAGTACTTC. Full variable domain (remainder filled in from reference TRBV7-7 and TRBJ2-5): GAGVSQSPRYKVTKRGQDVTLRCDPISSHATLYWYQQALGQGPEFLTYFNYEAQPDKSGLPSDRFSAERPEGSISTLTIQRTEQRDSAMYRCASSLGAGGALTRETQYFGPGTRLLVL.